This T cell receptor (beta chain) was recorded in a study of blood T cell repertoires in COVID-19. Looking at the study overall: Whether acute or convalescent, the COVID-19 samples came from the United States, Italy and Spain.

Here immunoSEQ multiplex PCR was the method, and the copy in TCRdb shows in-frame clones only, minus some. In the table there are under 250,000 clones, around nine tenths of which are singletons. The CDR3 spans 13 residues. The V segment lost 7 bases and the J segment 4 bases; nucleotides outside the gene matches: 7. Germline CDR1 and CDR2: LGHNT and FRNRAP. V gene TRBV12-5 combines with J gene TRBJ2-7, with 7 bases identical to TRBD2. Sequenced: peripheral blood. The origin of this receptor is a man aged 45-60 years with COVID-19, enrolled during active disease. This CDR3 reads CASALGREYEQYF. For the CDR3, the DNA is TGTGCTAGTGCCCTTGGGAGGGAGTACGAGCAGTACTTC.